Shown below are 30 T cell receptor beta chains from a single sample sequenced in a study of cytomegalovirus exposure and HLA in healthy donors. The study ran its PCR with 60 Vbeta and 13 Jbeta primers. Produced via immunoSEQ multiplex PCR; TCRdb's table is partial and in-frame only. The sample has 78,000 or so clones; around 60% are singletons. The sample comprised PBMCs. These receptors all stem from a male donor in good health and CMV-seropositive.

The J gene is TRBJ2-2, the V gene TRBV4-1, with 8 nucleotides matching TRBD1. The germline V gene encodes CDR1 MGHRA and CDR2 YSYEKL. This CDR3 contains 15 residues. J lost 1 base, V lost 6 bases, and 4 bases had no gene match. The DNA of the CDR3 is TGCGCCAGCAGTTCCGGGACAGGGAACACCGGGGAGCTGTTTTTT. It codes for CASSSGTGNTGELFF.

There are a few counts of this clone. The CDR3 protein is CASSYSRGLMNTEAFF. In DNA, the CDR3 is TGTGCCAGCAGTTACTCAAGGGGACTTATGAACACTGAAGCTTTCTTT. The chain joins TRBV6-5 to TRBJ1-1, with TRBD1 as a possible D gene (5 bases). CDR3 length equals 16 residues. Germline lookup yields CDR1 MNHEY and CDR2 SVGAGI. V was clipped by 0 bases and J by 0 bases, with 11 bases between them.

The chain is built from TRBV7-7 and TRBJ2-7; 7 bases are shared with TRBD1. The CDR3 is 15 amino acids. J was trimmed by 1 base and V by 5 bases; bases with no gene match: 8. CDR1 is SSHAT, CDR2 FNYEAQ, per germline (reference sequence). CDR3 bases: TGTGCCAGCAGCCCGGACAGGACCACATCCTACGAGCAGTACTTC. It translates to CASSPDRTTSYEQYF.

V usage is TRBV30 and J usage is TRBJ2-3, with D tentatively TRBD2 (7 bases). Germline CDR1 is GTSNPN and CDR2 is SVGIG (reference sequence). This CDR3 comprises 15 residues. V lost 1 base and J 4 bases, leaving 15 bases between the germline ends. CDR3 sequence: CAWSELAGAADTQYF. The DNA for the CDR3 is TGTGCCTGGAGTGAGCTTGCGGGGGCTGCAGATACGCAGTATTTT.

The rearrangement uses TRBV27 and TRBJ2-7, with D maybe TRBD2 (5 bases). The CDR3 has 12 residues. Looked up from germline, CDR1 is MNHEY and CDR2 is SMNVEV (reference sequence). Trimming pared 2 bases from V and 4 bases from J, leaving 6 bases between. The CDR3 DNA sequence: TGTGCCAGCAGTTTAGCGGGTTACGAGCAGTACTTC. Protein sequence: CASSLAGYEQYF.

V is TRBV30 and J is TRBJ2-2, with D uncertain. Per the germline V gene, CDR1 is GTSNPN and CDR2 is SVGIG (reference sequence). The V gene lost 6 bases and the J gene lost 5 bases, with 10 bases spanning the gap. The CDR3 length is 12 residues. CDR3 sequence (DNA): TGTGCCTGTACTAAGGTGACCGGGGAGCTGTTTTTT. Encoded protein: CACTKVTGELFF.

The CDR3: CASSPSSQETQYF. For the CDR3, the DNA is TGTGCCAGCTCACCATCCAGCCAAGAGACCCAGTACTTC. This rearrangement joins TRBV18 to TRBJ2-5; D gene ambiguous. The CDR3 totals 13 residues. Trimming left V 2 bases short and J 1 base short, with 5 bases between. CDR1 is KGHSH and CDR2 is LQKENI in the germline V gene.

The CDR3 DNA reads TGTGCCTGGAGTCCCGGGACTAGAAAGAACAATGAGCAGTTCTTC. This sequence encodes CAWSPGTRKNNEQFF. The V gene is TRBV30, the J gene TRBJ2-1; the match to TRBD2 covers 8 bases. This CDR3 contains 15 residues. The V gene's germline CDR1 is GTSNPN and CDR2 SVGIG (reference sequence). V gave up 2 bases and J gave up 5 bases; unmatched junction bases: 8.

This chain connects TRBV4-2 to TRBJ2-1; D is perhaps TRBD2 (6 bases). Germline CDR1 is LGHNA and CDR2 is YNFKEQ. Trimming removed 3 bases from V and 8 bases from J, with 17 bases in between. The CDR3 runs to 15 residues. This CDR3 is CASSQERAPGHEQFF. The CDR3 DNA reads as TGTGCCAGCAGCCAGGAGCGGGCGCCCGGGCATGAGCAGTTCTTC.

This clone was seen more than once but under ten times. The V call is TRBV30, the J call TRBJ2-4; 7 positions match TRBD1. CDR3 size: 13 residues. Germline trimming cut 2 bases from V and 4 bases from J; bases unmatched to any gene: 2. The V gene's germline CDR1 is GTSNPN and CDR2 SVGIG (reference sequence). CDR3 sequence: CAWSTGVKNIQYF. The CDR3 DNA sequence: TGTGCCTGGAGTACAGGGGTAAAAAACATTCAGTACTTC.

The CDR3 spells CASLPMDRAVNGYTF. CDR3 DNA sequence: TGTGCCAGCCTTCCAATGGACAGGGCTGTTAATGGCTACACCTTC. This chain links TRBV13 with TRBJ1-2; 8 nucleotides agree with TRBD1. The CDR3 totals 15 residues. Germline loops: CDR1 PRHDT, CDR2 FYEKMQ (reference sequence). The J segment lost 6 bases and the V segment lost 8 bases, leaving 14 bases of the junction unmatched.

The CDR3 nucleotides are TGTGCCACCAGCAGAGGACGAGACAGGGGTGGTCAGCCCCAGCATTTT. It codes for CATSRGRDRGGQPQHF. The rearrangement links TRBV15 to TRBJ1-5; 8 nucleotides match TRBD1. This CDR3 spans 16 amino acids. Germline V lookup: CDR1 LNHNV, CDR2 YYDKDF (reference sequence). J gave up 6 bases and V 1 base, and 8 bases lay outside the gene matches.

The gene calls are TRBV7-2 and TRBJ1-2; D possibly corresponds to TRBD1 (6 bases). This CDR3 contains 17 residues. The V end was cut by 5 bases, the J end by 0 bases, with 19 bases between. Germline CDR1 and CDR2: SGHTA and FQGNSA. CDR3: CASSPHQRQVANYGYTF. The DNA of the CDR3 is TGTGCCAGCAGCCCACACCAGCGACAGGTAGCTAACTATGGCTACACCTTC. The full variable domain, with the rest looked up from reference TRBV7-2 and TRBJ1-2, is GAGVSQSPSNKVTEKGKDVELRCDPISGHTALYWYRQSLGQGLEFLIYFQGNSAPDKSGLPSDRFSAERTGGSVSTLTIQRTQQEDSAVYLCASSPHQRQVANYGYTFGSGTRLTVV.

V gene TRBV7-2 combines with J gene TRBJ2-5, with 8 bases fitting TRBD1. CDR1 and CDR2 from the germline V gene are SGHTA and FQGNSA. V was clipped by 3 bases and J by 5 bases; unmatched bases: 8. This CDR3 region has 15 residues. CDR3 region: CASSFDRGRGETQYF. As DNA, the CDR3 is TGTGCCAGCAGCTTTGACAGGGGCCGAGGGGAGACCCAGTACTTC.

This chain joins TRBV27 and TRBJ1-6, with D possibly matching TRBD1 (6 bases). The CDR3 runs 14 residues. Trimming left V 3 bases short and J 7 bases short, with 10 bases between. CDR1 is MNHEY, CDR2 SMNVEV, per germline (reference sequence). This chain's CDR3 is CASSFQGNNSPLHF. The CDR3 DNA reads TGTGCCAGCAGTTTTCAGGGGAACAATTCACCCCTCCACTTT.

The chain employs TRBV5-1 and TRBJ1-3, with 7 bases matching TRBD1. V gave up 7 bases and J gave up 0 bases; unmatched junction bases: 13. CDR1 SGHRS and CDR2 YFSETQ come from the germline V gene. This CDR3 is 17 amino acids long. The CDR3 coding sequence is TGCGCCAGCTCGCCGCCGACAGGGCGCAACTCTGGAAACACCATATATTTT. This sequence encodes CASSPPTGRNSGNTIYF.

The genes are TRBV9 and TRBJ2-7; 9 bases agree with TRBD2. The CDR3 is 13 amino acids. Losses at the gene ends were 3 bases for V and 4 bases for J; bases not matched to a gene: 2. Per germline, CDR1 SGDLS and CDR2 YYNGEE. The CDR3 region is CASSGGGGYEQYF. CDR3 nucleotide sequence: TGTGCCAGCAGCGGCGGGGGGGGTTACGAGCAGTACTTC.

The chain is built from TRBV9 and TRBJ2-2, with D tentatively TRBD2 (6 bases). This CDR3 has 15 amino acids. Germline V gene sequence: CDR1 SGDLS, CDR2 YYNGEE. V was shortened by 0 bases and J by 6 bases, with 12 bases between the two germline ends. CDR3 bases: TGTGCCAGCAGCGTAGATGGAGGGGTGGCCGGGGAGCTGTTTTTT. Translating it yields CASSVDGGVAGELFF. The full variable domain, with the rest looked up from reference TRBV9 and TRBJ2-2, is DSGVTQTPKHLITATGQRVTLRCSPRSGDLSVYWYQQSLDQGLQFLIQYYNGEERAKGNILERFSAQQFPDLHSELNLSSLELGDSALYFCASSVDGGVAGELFFGEGSRLTVL.

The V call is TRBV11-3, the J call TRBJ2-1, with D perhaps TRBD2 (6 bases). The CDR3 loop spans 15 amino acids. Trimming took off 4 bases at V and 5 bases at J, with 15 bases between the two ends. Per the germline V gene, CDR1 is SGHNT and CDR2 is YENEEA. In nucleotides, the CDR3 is TGTGCCAGCAGCTCCTCCGCGGGGCGGGACAATGAGCAGTTCTTC. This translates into CASSSSAGRDNEQFF.

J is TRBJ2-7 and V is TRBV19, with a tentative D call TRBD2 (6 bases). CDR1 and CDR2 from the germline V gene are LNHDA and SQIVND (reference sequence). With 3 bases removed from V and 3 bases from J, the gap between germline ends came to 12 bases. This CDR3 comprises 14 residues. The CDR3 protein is CASSIDGSGYEQYF. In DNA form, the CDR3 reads TGTGCCAGTAGTATTGACGGGAGTGGCTACGAGCAGTACTTC.

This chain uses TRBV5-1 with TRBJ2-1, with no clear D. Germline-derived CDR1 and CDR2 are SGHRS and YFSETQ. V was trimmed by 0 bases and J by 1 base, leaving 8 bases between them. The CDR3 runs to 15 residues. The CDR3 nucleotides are TGCGCCAGCAGCTTGGACACCAATTCCTACAATGAGCAGTTCTTC. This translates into CASSLDTNSYNEQFF.

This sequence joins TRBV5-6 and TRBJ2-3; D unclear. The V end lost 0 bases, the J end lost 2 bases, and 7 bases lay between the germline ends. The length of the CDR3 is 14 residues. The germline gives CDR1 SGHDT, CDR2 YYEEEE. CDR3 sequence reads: CASSLDVYTDTQYF. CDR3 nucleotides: TGTGCCAGCAGCTTGGACGTCTACACAGATACGCAGTATTTT.

The CDR3 sequence: CASSSGQGEDGELFF. For the CDR3, the DNA is TGTGCCAGCAGTTCGGGACAGGGGGAGGACGGGGAGCTGTTTTTT. J is TRBJ2-2 and V is TRBV6-6; TRBD1 matches at 11 bases. This CDR3 is 15 amino acids long. The germline CDR1 and CDR2 sequences are MNHNY and SVGAGI (reference sequence). V trimming: 4 bases; J trimming: 7 bases; junction bases outside the gene matches: 5.

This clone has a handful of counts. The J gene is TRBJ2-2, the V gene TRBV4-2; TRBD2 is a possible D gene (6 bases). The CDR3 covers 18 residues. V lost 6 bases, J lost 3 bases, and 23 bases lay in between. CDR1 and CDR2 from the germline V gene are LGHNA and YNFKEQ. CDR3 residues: CASSARSRSGAHTGELFF. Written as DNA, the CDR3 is TGTGCCAGCAGTGCAAGATCCCGATCGGGAGCTCACACCGGGGAGCTGTTTTTT.

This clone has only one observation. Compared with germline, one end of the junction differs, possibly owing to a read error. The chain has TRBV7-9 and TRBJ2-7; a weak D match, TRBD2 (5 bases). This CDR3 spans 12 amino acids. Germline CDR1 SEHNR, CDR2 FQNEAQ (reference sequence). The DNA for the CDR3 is TGTTCCAGCAGCTTAGCGATGAGTGAGCAGTACTTC. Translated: CSSSLAMSEQYF.

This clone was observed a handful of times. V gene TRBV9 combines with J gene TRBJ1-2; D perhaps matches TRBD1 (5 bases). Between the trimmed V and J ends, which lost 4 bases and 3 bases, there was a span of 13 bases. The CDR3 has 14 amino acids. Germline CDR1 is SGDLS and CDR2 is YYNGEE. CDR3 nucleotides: TGTGCCAGCAGCCCGGCCTGGGGCGACTATGGCTACACCTTC. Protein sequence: CASSPAWGDYGYTF.

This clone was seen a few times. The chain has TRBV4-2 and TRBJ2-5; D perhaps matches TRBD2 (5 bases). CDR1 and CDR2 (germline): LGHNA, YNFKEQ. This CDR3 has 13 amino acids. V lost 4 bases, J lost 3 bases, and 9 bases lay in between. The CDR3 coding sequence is TGTGCCAGCAGCCCTGGACTGGAAGAGACCCAGTACTTC. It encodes CASSPGLEETQYF.

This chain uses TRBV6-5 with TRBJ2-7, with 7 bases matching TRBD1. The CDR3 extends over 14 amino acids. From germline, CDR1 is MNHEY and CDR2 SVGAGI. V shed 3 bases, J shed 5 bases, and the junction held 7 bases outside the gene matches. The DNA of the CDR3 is TGTGCCAGCAGTTATACGACAGGGTCCCACGAGCAGTACTTC. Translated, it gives CASSYTTGSHEQYF.

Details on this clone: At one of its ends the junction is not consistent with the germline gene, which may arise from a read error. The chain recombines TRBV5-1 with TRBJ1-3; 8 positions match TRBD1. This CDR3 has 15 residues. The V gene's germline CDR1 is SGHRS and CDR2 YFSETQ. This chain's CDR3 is CVSSLDQGAGNTIYF. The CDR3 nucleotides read TGCGTCAGCAGCTTGGACCAGGGGGCGGGAAACACCATATATTTT. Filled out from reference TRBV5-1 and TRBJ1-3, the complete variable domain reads KAGVTQTPRYLIKTRGQQVTLSCSPISGHRSVSWYQQTPGQGLQFLFEYFSETQRNKGNFPGRFSGRQFSNSRSEMNVSTLELGDSALYLCVSSLDQGAGNTIYFGEGSWLTVV.

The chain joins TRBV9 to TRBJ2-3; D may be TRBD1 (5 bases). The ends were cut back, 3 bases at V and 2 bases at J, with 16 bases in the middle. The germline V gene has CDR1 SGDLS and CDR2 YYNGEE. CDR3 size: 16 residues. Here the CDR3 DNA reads TGTGCCAGCAGCGCCACAGGATCTCAATACACAGATACGCAGTATTTT. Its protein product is CASSATGSQYTDTQYF.